This T cell receptor (beta chain) comes out of a study of neurological immune-mediated disorders. Whole-study context: The roughly 34 patients with multiple sclerosis comprised roughly 31 relapsing-remitting cases and 3 secondary progressive cases. General study findings and limits: No clinical or MRI feature was associated with the multiple sclerosis repertoire cluster. No CDR3 amino acid sequences recurred among expanded clones across subjects, suggesting private repertoires in all groups.

The CDR3 has 17 amino acids. With V trimmed by 5 bases and J by 5 bases, 15 bases remained unmatched. This clonotype has ten or more counts. What it binds is not known. Synthesis of cDNA was performed by 5'RACE using 10-nucleotide random UMIs. TCRdb called the 5' RACE reads again in MiXCR, with one record for every CDR3 protein. The table records roughly 74,000 distinct CDR3 sequences, approximately 5.2% of them present only once. The sample was PBMCs. The sequence was obtained from a man between 18 and 29 years old with multiple sclerosis. V and J are TRBV12-3 or TRBV12-4 and TRBJ2-5; 9 positions agree with TRBD2. This CDR3 is CASSPHARGRGRETQYF. The CDR3 region has the DNA TGTGCCAGCAGTCCTCACGCACGCGGGAGGGGTAGGGAGACCCAGTACTTC.